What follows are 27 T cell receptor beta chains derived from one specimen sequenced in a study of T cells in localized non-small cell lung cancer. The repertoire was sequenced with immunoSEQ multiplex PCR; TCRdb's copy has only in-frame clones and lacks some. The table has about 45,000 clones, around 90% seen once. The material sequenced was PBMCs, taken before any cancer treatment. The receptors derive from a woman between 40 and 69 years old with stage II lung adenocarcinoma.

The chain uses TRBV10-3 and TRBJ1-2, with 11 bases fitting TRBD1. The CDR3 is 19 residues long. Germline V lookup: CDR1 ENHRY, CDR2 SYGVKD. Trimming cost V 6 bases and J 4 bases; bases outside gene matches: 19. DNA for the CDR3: TGTGCCATCAGAAGAGGGACCGGGACAGGGGGAGTCGTGCCCTATGGCTACACCTTC. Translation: CAIRRGTGTGGVVPYGYTF.

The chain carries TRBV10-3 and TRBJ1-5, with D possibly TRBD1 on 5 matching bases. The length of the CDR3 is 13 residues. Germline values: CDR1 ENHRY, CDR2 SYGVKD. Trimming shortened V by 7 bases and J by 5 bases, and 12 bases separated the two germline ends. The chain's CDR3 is CAITTDSDQPQHF. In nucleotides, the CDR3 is TGTGCCATCACTACCGACAGTGATCAGCCCCAGCATTTT.

CDR3 sequence reads: CASSMDRDGQETQYF. The CDR3 nucleotides read TGTGCCAGCAGTATGGACAGGGACGGCCAAGAGACCCAGTACTTC. This chain connects TRBV28 to TRBJ2-5, with 8 bases matching TRBD1. CDR3 size: 15 residues. V lost 5 bases to trimming and J lost 1 base; unmatched junction nucleotides: 6. CDR1 is MDHEN, CDR2 SYDVKM, per germline.

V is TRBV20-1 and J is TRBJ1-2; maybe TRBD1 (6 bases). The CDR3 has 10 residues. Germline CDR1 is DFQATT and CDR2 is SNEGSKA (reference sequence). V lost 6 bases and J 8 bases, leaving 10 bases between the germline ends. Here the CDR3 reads CSAGQLGYTF. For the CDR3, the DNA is TGCAGTGCCGGACAGTTGGGCTACACCTTC.

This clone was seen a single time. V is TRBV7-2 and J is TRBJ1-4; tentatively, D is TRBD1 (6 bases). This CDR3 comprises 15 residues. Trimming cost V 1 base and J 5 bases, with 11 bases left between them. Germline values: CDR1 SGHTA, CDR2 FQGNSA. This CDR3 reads CASSLGGPGNEKLFF. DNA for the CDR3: TGTGCCAGCAGCTTAGGGGGGCCAGGGAATGAAAAACTGTTTTTT.

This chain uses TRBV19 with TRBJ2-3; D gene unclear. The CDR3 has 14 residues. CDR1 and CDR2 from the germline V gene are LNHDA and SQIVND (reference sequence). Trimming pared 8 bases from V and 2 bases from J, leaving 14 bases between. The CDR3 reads CASAGRTNTDTQYF. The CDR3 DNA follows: TGTGCCAGTGCCGGTCGTACCAACACAGATACGCAGTATTTT.

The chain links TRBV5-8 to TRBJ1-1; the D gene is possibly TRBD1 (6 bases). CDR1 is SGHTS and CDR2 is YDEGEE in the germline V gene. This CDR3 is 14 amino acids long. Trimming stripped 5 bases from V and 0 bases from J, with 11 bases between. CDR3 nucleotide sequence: TGTGCCAGCAGTGACAGGATCATGAACACTGAAGCTTTCTTT. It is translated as CASSDRIMNTEAFF.

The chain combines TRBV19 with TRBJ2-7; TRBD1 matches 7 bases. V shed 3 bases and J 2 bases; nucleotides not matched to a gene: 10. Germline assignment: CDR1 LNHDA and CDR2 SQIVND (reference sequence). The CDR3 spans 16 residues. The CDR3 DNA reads TGTGCCAGTAGTATTTCCAGGACAGGAAAAACCTACGAGCAGTACTTC. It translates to CASSISRTGKTYEQYF.

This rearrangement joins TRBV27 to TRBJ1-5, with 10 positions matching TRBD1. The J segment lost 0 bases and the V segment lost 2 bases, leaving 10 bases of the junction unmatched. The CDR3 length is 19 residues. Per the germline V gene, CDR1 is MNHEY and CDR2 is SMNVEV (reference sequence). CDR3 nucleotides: TGTGCCAGCAGTTTAAGTGCGGGACAGGGGTCCTTTAGCAATCAGCCCCAGCATTTT. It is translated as CASSLSAGQGSFSNQPQHF.

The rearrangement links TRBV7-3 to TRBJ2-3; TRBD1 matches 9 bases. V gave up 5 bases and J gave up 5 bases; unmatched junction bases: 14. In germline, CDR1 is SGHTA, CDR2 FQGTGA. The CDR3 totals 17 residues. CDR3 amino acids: CASSPGQGVLIGDTQYF. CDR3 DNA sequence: TGTGCCAGCAGCCCGGGACAGGGAGTTCTGATCGGAGATACGCAGTATTTT.

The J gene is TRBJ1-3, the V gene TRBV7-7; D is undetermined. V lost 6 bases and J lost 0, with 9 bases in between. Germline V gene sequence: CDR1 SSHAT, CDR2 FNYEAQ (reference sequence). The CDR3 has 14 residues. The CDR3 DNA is TGTGCCAGCAGTCAAGACTTCTCTGGAAACACCATATATTTT. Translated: CASSQDFSGNTIYF.

This CDR3 reads CASSPTSGGQETQYF. DNA for the CDR3: TGTGCCAGCAGTCCGACTAGCGGAGGGCAAGAGACCCAGTACTTC. The chain joins TRBV7-2 to TRBJ2-5; 9 bases are shared with TRBD2. V was clipped by 6 bases and J by 2 bases; unmatched bases: 7. The CDR3 consists of 15 residues. Per the germline V gene, CDR1 is SGHTA and CDR2 is FQGNSA. Drawing the rest from reference TRBV7-2 and TRBJ2-5, the complete variable domain is GAGVSQSPSNKVTEKGKDVELRCDPISGHTALYWYRQSLGQGLEFLIYFQGNSAPDKSGLPSDRFSAERTGGSVSTLTIQRTQQEDSAVYLCASSPTSGGQETQYFGPGTRLLVL.

This chain's CDR3 is CASSQDLGARGEKLFF. CDR3 nucleotides: TGTGCCAGCAGCCAAGATCTGGGCGCTAGAGGCGAAAAACTGTTTTTT. The chain joins TRBV14 to TRBJ1-4, with unresolved D. CDR1 and CDR2 from the germline V gene are SGHDN and FVKESK. The V end was cut by 0 bases, the J end by 8 bases, with 16 bases between. The CDR3 is 16 residues long.

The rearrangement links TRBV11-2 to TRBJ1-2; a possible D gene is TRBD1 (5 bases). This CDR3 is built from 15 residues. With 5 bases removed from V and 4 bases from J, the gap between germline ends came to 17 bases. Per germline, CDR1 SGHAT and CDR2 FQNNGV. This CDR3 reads CASSPLSRVGYGYTF. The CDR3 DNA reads TGTGCCAGCAGCCCCCTATCCAGGGTGGGCTATGGCTACACCTTC.

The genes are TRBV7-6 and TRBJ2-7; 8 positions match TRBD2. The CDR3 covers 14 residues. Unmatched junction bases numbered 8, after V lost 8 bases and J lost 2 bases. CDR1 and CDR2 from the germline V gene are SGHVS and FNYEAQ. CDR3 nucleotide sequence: TGTGCCAGCGCGGCGGGTAGCGGGACCTACGAGCAGTACTTC. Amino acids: CASAAGSGTYEQYF.

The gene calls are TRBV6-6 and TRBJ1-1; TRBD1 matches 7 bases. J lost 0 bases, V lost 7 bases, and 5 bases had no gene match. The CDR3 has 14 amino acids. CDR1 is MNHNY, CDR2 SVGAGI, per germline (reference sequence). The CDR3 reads CASTSTGLNTEAFF. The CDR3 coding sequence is TGTGCCAGCACCTCGACAGGGTTGAACACTGAAGCTTTCTTT.

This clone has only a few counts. CDR3 sequence: CASKDRRDTEAFF. The CDR3 nucleotides read TGTGCCAGCAAAGACAGGAGGGACACTGAAGCTTTCTTT. The chain is built from TRBV6-5 and TRBJ1-1, with D perhaps TRBD1 (6 bases). CDR3 length: 13 amino acids. CDR1 and CDR2 from the germline V gene are MNHEY and SVGAGI. The germline V and J ends were trimmed by 7 bases and 3 bases, with 12 bases remaining between them.

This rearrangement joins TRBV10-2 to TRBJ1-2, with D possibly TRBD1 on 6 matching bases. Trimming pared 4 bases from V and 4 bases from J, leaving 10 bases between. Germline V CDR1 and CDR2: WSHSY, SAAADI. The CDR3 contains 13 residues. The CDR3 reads CASSVNRAYGYTF. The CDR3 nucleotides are TGCGCCAGCAGTGTTAACAGGGCCTATGGCTACACCTTC.

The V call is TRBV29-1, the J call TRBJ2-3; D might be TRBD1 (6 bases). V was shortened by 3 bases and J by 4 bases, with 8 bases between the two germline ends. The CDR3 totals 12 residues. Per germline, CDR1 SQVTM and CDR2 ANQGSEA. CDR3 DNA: TGCAGCGTTGATGCAGGGGCAGATACGCAGTATTTT. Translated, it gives CSVDAGADTQYF.

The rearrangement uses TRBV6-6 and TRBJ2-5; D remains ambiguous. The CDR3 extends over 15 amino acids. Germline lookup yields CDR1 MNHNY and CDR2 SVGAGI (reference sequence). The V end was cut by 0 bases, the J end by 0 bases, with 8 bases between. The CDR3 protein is CASSYSARYQETQYF. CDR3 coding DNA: TGTGCCAGCAGTTACTCGGCCAGGTACCAAGAGACCCAGTACTTC.

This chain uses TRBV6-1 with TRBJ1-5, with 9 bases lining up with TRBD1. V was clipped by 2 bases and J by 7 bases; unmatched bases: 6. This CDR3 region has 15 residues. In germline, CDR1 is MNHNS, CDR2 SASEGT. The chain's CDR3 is CASSELDRGGQPQHF. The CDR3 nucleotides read TGTGCCAGCAGTGAACTGGACAGGGGTGGACAGCCCCAGCATTTT.

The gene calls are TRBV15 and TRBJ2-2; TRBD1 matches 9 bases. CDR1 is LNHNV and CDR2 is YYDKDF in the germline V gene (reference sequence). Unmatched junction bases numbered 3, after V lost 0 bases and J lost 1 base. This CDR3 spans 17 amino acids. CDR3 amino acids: CATSRDEGQGNTGELFF. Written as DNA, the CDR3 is TGTGCCACCAGCAGAGATGAGGGACAGGGGAACACCGGGGAGCTGTTTTTT.

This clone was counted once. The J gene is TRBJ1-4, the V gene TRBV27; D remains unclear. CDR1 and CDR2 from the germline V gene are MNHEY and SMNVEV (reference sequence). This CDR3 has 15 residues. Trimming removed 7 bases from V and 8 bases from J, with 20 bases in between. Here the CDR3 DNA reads TGTGCCAGCACGGAAGTTGGGAAATCGACAGAAAAACTGTTTTTT. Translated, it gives CASTEVGKSTEKLFF.

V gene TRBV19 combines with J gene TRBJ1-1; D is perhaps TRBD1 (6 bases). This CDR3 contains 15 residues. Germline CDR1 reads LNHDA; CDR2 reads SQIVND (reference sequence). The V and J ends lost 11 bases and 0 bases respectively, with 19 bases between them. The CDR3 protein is CAGKPKGGVNTEAFF. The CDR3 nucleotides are TGTGCCGGCAAGCCAAAGGGGGGGGTGAACACTGAAGCTTTCTTT.

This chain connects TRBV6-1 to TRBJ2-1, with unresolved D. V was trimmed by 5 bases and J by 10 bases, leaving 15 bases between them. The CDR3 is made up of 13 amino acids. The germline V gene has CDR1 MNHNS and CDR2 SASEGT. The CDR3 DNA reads TGTGCCAGCAGTCTTTTAAAGGCCGGGGAGCAGTTCTTC. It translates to CASSLLKAGEQFF.

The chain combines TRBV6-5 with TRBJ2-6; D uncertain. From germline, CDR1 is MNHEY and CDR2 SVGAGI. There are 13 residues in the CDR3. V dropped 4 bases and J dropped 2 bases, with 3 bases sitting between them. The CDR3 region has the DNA TGTGCCAGCAGTTCTCCTGGGGCCAACGTCCTGACTTTC. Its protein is CASSSPGANVLTF.

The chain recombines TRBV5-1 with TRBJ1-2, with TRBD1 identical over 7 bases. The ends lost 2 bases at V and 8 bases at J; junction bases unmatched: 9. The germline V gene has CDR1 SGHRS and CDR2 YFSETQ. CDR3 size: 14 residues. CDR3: CASSLFDRAVGYTF. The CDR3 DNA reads TGCGCCAGCAGCTTATTCGACAGGGCTGTCGGCTACACCTTC. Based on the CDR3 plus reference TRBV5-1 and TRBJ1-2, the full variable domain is KAGVTQTPRYLIKTRGQQVTLSCSPISGHRSVSWYQQTPGQGLQFLFEYFSETQRNKGNFPGRFSGRQFSNSRSEMNVSTLELGDSALYLCASSLFDRAVGYTFGSGTRLTVV.